A single sample is the source of the 11 T cell receptor beta chains below, sequenced in a study of cytomegalovirus exposure and HLA in healthy donors. PCR employed 60 Vbeta and 13 Jbeta primers. TCRdb's copy holds only in-frame clones and misses some; the assay was immunoSEQ multiplex PCR. The table records fewer than 250,000 clones, more than 65% of them present only once. The sample was PBMCs. The receptors derive from a woman under 40 in good health and CMV-seropositive.

The V call is TRBV6-5, the J call TRBJ2-7; D perhaps matches TRBD1 (6 bases). CDR3 length: 13 amino acids. The V end was cut by 5 bases, the J end by 0 bases, with 8 bases between. Germline CDR1 is MNHEY and CDR2 is SVGAGI. CDR3: CASSTGPSYEQYF. DNA of the CDR3: TGTGCCAGCAGTACAGGGCCCTCCTACGAGCAGTACTTC.

CDR3 in amino acids: CASSRQYTEAFF. CDR3 DNA sequence: TGTGCCAGCAGTCGACAGTACACTGAAGCTTTCTTT. The chain couples TRBV6-1 to TRBJ1-1, with a weak D call TRBD1 (5 bases). Trimming removed 5 bases from V and 3 bases from J, with 7 bases in between. Germline V lookup: CDR1 MNHNS, CDR2 SASEGT. The CDR3 sequence is 12 residues long.

V and J are TRBV19 and TRBJ1-1, with D possibly TRBD1 on 6 matching bases. CDR3 length equals 13 residues. Deletions cut 10 bases from V and 0 bases from J, with 12 bases between. The V gene's germline CDR1 is LNHDA and CDR2 SQIVND (reference sequence). For the CDR3, the DNA is TGTGCCACGCAGGACAGCATGAACACTGAAGCTTTCTTT. This codes for CATQDSMNTEAFF.

The J gene is TRBJ2-3, the V gene TRBV27; D is perhaps TRBD1 (6 bases). Per germline, CDR1 MNHEY and CDR2 SMNVEV (reference sequence). Deletions cut 4 bases from V and 4 bases from J, with 15 bases between. CDR3 length equals 15 residues. The CDR3 loop is CASSSLTGIPDTQYF. Written as DNA, the CDR3 is TGTGCCAGCAGTTCACTCACAGGGATTCCAGATACGCAGTATTTT.

The rearrangement links TRBV4-1 to TRBJ2-7, with TRBD2 matching 13 bases. The CDR3 spans 19 residues. The V gene's germline CDR1 is MGHRA and CDR2 YSYEKL. The V and J ends lost 3 bases and 2 bases, in that order; junction bases with no gene match: 13. CDR3 nucleotides: TGCGCCAGCAGCCATGCGGGCGGCGCAGGGACTAGCGGGACCTACGAGCAGTACTTC. This codes for CASSHAGGAGTSGTYEQYF.

CDR3 amino acids: CSAAGGNTEAFF. In DNA form, the CDR3 reads TGCAGCGCGGCCGGAGGGAACACTGAAGCTTTCTTT. The chain couples TRBV29-1 to TRBJ1-1, with D uncertain. Trimming removed 7 bases at V and 1 base at J, with 10 bases between. Germline-derived CDR1 and CDR2 are SQVTM and ANQGSEA. The CDR3 contains 12 residues.

The gene calls are TRBV15 and TRBJ2-2, with D possibly being TRBD1 (5 bases). The V end lost 0 bases, the J end lost 4 bases, and 9 bases lay between the germline ends. The CDR3 length is 15 residues. Per germline, CDR1 LNHNV and CDR2 YYDKDF (reference sequence). The CDR3, as DNA: TGTGCCACCAGCAGAGATGGGCAGGGCACCGGGGAGCTGTTTTTT. Translated, it gives CATSRDGQGTGELFF.

This chain connects TRBV28 to TRBJ1-1, with D possibly being TRBD1 (6 bases). The germline V gene encodes CDR1 MDHEN and CDR2 SYDVKM. Trimming removed 4 bases from V and 6 bases from J, with 9 bases in between. The CDR3 loop spans 12 amino acids. The CDR3 DNA reads as TGTGCCAGCAGTTCTTGGGGGCCTGAAGCTTTCTTT. Its translation: CASSSWGPEAFF.

The V gene is TRBV9, the J gene TRBJ1-4; 10 bases map to TRBD1. The CDR3 covers 16 residues. V lost 6 bases, J lost 1 base, and 6 bases stayed unmatched. Germline assignment: CDR1 SGDLS and CDR2 YYNGEE. CDR3 protein: CASTTGQGRTNEKLFF. CDR3 bases: TGTGCCAGCACAACGGGACAGGGGAGAACTAATGAAAAACTGTTTTTT. Full variable domain (remainder filled in from reference TRBV9 and TRBJ1-4): DSGVTQTPKHLITATGQRVTLRCSPRSGDLSVYWYQQSLDQGLQFLIQYYNGEERAKGNILERFSAQQFPDLHSELNLSSLELGDSALYFCASTTGQGRTNEKLFFGSGTQLSVL.

The rearrangement joins TRBV6-4 to TRBJ2-1; 7 positions agree with TRBD2. With V trimmed by 4 bases and J by 9 bases, 6 bases remained unmatched. Germline loops: CDR1 MRHNA, CDR2 SNTAGT. The CDR3 runs 13 residues. CDR3 DNA: TGTGCCAGCAGTGTCGAGCCGGGAGGTGAGCAGTTCTTC. This gives the protein CASSVEPGGEQFF.

This chain joins TRBV5-1 and TRBJ2-1; a weak D match, TRBD1 (5 bases). Trimming left V 4 bases short and J 1 base short, with 9 bases between. The germline V gene has CDR1 SGHRS and CDR2 YFSETQ. The length of the CDR3 is 14 residues. The CDR3 DNA sequence: TGCGCCAGCAGCCCGACAGTATCCTACAATGAGCAGTTCTTC. It codes for CASSPTVSYNEQFF. Drawing the rest from reference TRBV5-1 and TRBJ2-1, the complete variable domain is KAGVTQTPRYLIKTRGQQVTLSCSPISGHRSVSWYQQTPGQGLQFLFEYFSETQRNKGNFPGRFSGRQFSNSRSEMNVSTLELGDSALYLCASSPTVSYNEQFFGPGTRLTVL.